The 29 T cell receptor beta chains listed next were all sequenced from one sample in a study of siplizumab effects on memory and regulatory T cells. Assay: immunoSEQ multiplex PCR; the TCRdb copy retains only in-frame clones and omits some. The sample lists around 13,000 clones, approximately 39% occurring once. It was at 37°C and for under seven days that the mixed lymphocyte reaction cells were cocultured. For these TCRs, the target antigens are not known. Sequenced input: CFSE-low (dividing) CD8+ T cells sorted from an allogeneic mixed lymphocyte reaction. Receptors originate from a human donor in good health; the cells came from an allogeneic mixed lymphocyte reaction.

This clone was seen more than once but under ten times. The chain has TRBV4-2 and TRBJ2-2; TRBD2 agrees at 8 bases. Per the germline V gene, CDR1 is LGHNA and CDR2 is YNFKEQ. V dropped 1 base and J dropped 6; count of bases not matched to a gene: 7. This CDR3 comprises 16 residues. The CDR3 reads CASSQGLAINPGELFF. DNA for the CDR3: TGTGCCAGCAGCCAAGGACTAGCGATAAATCCCGGGGAGCTGTTTTTT.

The V gene is TRBV7-9, the J gene TRBJ2-7; D may be TRBD1 or TRBD2 (6 bases each). This CDR3 spans 15 amino acids. The germline gives CDR1 SEHNR, CDR2 FQNEAQ (reference sequence). Trimming pared 5 bases from V and 6 bases from J, leaving 20 bases between. The CDR3 DNA is TGTGCCAGCAGCCCCCCGCTTGGGGGGCTGATCGAGCAGTACTTC. Encoded protein: CASSPPLGGLIEQYF.

In its sample, this clone is medium-sized. V gene TRBV7-9 combines with J gene TRBJ2-7, with 10 bases aligning to TRBD2. CDR3 length equals 15 residues. CDR1 SEHNR and CDR2 FQNEAQ come from the germline V gene (reference sequence). J lost 3 bases, V lost 5 bases, and 7 bases had no gene match. The CDR3 reads CASSTWTSGNYEQYF. CDR3 coding DNA: TGTGCCAGCAGCACCTGGACTAGCGGAAACTACGAGCAGTACTTC.

This clone is medium-sized by share. The gene calls are TRBV10-3 and TRBJ2-1; 7 nucleotides agree with TRBD2. The germline gives CDR1 ENHRY, CDR2 SYGVKD. V was clipped by 3 bases and J by 9 bases; unmatched bases: 8. The CDR3 is 14 residues long. CDR3 nucleotide sequence: TGTGCCATCAGTGATCCCGGACTAGAGAGTGAGCAGTTCTTC. Translation: CAISDPGLESEQFF.

The V call is TRBV6-5, the J call TRBJ2-7, with D maybe TRBD2 (5 bases). Deletions cut 10 bases from V and 5 bases from J, with 12 bases between. CDR3 length: 11 amino acids. Germline V CDR1 and CDR2: MNHEY, SVGAGI. The CDR3 sequence: CATTSGHEQYF. CDR3 bases: TGTGCCACCACTAGTGGCCACGAGCAGTACTTC.

This clone rates as medium-sized. The gene calls are TRBV12-2 and TRBJ1-2. TRBV12-2 is a pseudogene. CDR3 length: 12 residues. Here the CDR3 reads CASRWYPRGYTF. The DNA for the CDR3 is TGTGCAAGTCGCTGGTACCCCCGGGGCTACACCTTC.

This clone was recorded a few times. The CDR3 DNA follows: TGTGCCAGCAGCGTAGATGTAGCGGGGTTGGTAACTGAAGCTTTCTTT. It codes for CASSVDVAGLVTEAFF. The genes are TRBV9 and TRBJ1-1; D call uncertain. Germline CDR1 is SGDLS and CDR2 is YYNGEE. V was trimmed by 0 bases and J by 5 bases, leaving 17 bases between them. This CDR3 has 16 amino acids.

This chain uses TRBV7-7 with TRBJ2-2; the D is unclear. The CDR3 loop spans 14 amino acids. CDR1 is SSHAT, CDR2 FNYEAQ, per germline (reference sequence). Trimming shortened V by 3 bases and J by 7 bases, and 12 bases separated the two germline ends. The CDR3 bases are TGTGCCAGCAGCTTTAGTATCGGTGGCGGGGAGCTGTTTTTT. Amino acids: CASSFSIGGGELFF.

V usage is TRBV28 and J usage is TRBJ1-1, with D perhaps matching TRBD1 (5 bases). Germline V gene data show CDR1 as MDHEN and CDR2 as SYDVKM. V dropped 3 bases and J dropped 4 bases, with 6 bases sitting between them. The CDR3 is made up of 12 amino acids. This CDR3 is CASSFGGTEAFF. Written as DNA, the CDR3 is TGTGCCAGCAGTTTTGGGGGCACTGAAGCTTTCTTT.

The chain joins TRBV7-9 to TRBJ2-3; TRBD1 matches 8 bases. The germline V gene encodes CDR1 SEHNR and CDR2 FQNEAQ (reference sequence). The CDR3 runs to 15 residues. V shed 4 bases, J shed 2 bases, and the junction held 5 bases outside the gene matches. The CDR3: CASSSTTGVTDTQYF. For the CDR3, the DNA is TGTGCCAGCAGCTCCACGACAGGGGTCACAGATACGCAGTATTTT.

The rearrangement uses TRBV19 and TRBJ2-1; 12 nucleotides match TRBD2. CDR1 is LNHDA, CDR2 SQIVND, per germline (reference sequence). The trim removed 4 bases at V and 16 bases at J, leaving 8 bases unmatched. The CDR3 sequence is 13 residues long. For the CDR3, the DNA is TGTGCCAGTAGTACCGGACTAGCGGGGACTTATTTCTTC. It is translated as CASSTGLAGTYFF. Full variable domain (outside the CDR3, taken from reference TRBV19 and TRBJ2-1): DGGITQSPKYLFRKEGQNVTLSCEQNLNHDAMYWYRQDPGQGLRLIYYSQIVNDFQKGDIAEGYSVSREKKESFPLTVTSAQKNPTAFYLCASSTGLAGTYFFGPGTRLTVL.

This clone turned up a few times. The chain carries TRBV11-2 and TRBJ1-2, with D maybe TRBD1 (6 bases). V was cut by 2 bases and J by 3 bases, with 13 bases left in between. CDR3 size: 15 residues. Per the germline V gene, CDR1 is SGHAT and CDR2 is FQNNGV. The CDR3 is CASSLLLGADYGYTF. The CDR3 nucleotides are TGTGCCAGCAGCTTATTGTTGGGGGCGGACTATGGCTACACCTTC.

This clone appeared a few times. The rearrangement uses TRBV12-5 and TRBJ1-5; D is undetermined. Germline lookup yields CDR1 LGHNT and CDR2 FRNRAP. The CDR3 is 18 residues long. V was shortened by 9 bases and J by 1 base, with 25 bases between the two germline ends. For the CDR3, the DNA is TGTGCTAGCAACAGAAACAGACTCGGCAAGGTGAGCAATCAGCCCCAGCATTTT. Translated, it gives CASNRNRLGKVSNQPQHF.

This chain uses TRBV11-2 with TRBJ2-5; 9 bases are a match to TRBD2. Germline CDR1 and CDR2: SGHAT and FQNNGV. CDR3 length: 14 residues. V shed 4 bases, J shed 3 bases, and the junction held 3 bases outside the gene matches. The CDR3: CASSSGLAEETQYF. In nucleotides, the CDR3 is TGTGCCAGCAGCTCGGGACTAGCAGAAGAGACCCAGTACTTC. The variable domain in full, completed from reference TRBV11-2 and TRBJ2-5, reads EAGVAQSPRYKIIEKRQSVAFWCNPISGHATLYWYQQILGQGPKLLIQFQNNGVVDDSQLPKDRFSAERLKGVDSTLKIQPAKLEDSAVYLCASSSGLAEETQYFGPGTRLLVL.

This clone was observed a few times. The chain couples TRBV27 to TRBJ2-1; 7 bases are a match to TRBD2. CDR1 and CDR2 (germline): MNHEY, SMNVEV (reference sequence). CDR3 length: 15 residues. V lost 5 bases to trimming and J lost 3 bases; unmatched junction nucleotides: 7. The CDR3 loop reads CASSAGVSLYNEQFF. CDR3 bases: TGTGCCAGCAGTGCGGGGGTATCTCTCTACAATGAGCAGTTCTTC.

Only a few counts were recorded for this clone. This chain joins TRBV29-1 and TRBJ2-7, with D possibly being TRBD1 (5 bases). This CDR3 region has 14 residues. Trimming removed 2 bases from V and 1 base from J, with 12 bases in between. Germline values: CDR1 SQVTM, CDR2 ANQGSEA. CDR3 sequence reads: CSVETTGVSYEQYF. The CDR3 DNA is TGCAGCGTTGAAACCACAGGAGTTTCCTACGAGCAGTACTTC.

The V and J genes are TRBV27 and TRBJ1-2; 9 bases are shared with TRBD1. With V trimmed by 2 bases and J by 7 bases, 17 bases remained unmatched. Germline V gene sequence: CDR1 MNHEY, CDR2 SMNVEV (reference sequence). The CDR3 runs 18 residues. The CDR3 protein is CASSLIAGMDRGKPGYTF. CDR3 nucleotide sequence: TGTGCCAGCAGTTTAATCGCGGGGATGGACAGGGGAAAACCTGGCTACACCTTC.

This clone is deemed medium-sized (0.01 to 0.1%). The chain recombines TRBV4-1 with TRBJ2-1; 7 nucleotides line up with TRBD2. Losses at the gene ends were 3 bases for V and 3 bases for J; bases not matched to a gene: 11. This CDR3 comprises 17 residues. Germline V gene sequence: CDR1 MGHRA, CDR2 YSYEKL. The CDR3 is CASSQTPGRGNYNEQFF. CDR3 coding DNA: TGCGCCAGCAGCCAGACCCCGGGGCGGGGGAACTACAATGAGCAGTTCTTC.

V and J are TRBV29-1 and TRBJ2-7; TRBD1 aligns across 7 bases. CDR3 length: 13 amino acids. Per germline, CDR1 SQVTM and CDR2 ANQGSEA. V lost 6 bases, J lost 4 bases, and 9 bases stayed unmatched. The CDR3 coding sequence is TGCAGCGTCCTCCGGGACAGCATTTACGAGCAGTACTTC. Its protein product is CSVLRDSIYEQYF.

The sample holds a few counts of this clone. DNA for the CDR3: TGTGCCAGCAGCTACGGACTAGCGGCCACAGATACGCAGTATTTT. Its protein is CASSYGLAATDTQYF. This sequence joins TRBV5-4 and TRBJ2-3, with TRBD2 matching 10 bases. After removal of 3 bases from V and 2 bases from J, the junction contained 3 bases not matched to a gene. The CDR3 has 15 residues. CDR1 and CDR2 (germline): SGHNT, YYREEE (reference sequence).

The rearrangement uses TRBV19 and TRBJ2-1; D gene unclear. The germline V and J ends were trimmed by 3 bases and 3 bases, with 3 bases remaining between them. Per germline, CDR1 LNHDA and CDR2 SQIVND (reference sequence). The CDR3 loop spans 12 amino acids. The CDR3 coding sequence is TGTGCCAGTAGTATTTACTACAATGAGCAGTTCTTC. Translated, it gives CASSIYYNEQFF.

This chain connects TRBV9 to TRBJ2-2; a possible D gene is TRBD1 (6 bases). V lost 6 bases, J lost 4 bases, and 16 bases lay in between. CDR1 is SGDLS, CDR2 YYNGEE, per germline. CDR3 size: 15 residues. The CDR3 loop is CASTPGVISTGELFF. Written as DNA, the CDR3 is TGTGCCAGCACCCCAGGGGTAATTAGCACCGGGGAGCTGTTTTTT.

V and J are TRBV19 and TRBJ1-1, with unresolved D. Germline assignment: CDR1 LNHDA and CDR2 SQIVND (reference sequence). CDR3 length equals 13 residues. V shed 2 bases and J shed 1 base, with 5 bases lying between them. This CDR3 is CASSITENTEAFF. In DNA, the CDR3 is TGTGCCAGTAGTATAACAGAGAACACTGAAGCTTTCTTT. The variable domain in full, with the rest retrieved from reference TRBV19 and TRBJ1-1, is DGGITQSPKYLFRKEGQNVTLSCEQNLNHDAMYWYRQDPGQGLRLIYYSQIVNDFQKGDIAEGYSVSREKKESFPLTVTSAQKNPTAFYLCASSITENTEAFFGQGTRLTVV.

The genes are TRBV2 and TRBJ2-1; possible D gene TRBD1, 5 bases. The CDR3 runs 14 residues. Trimming stripped 2 bases from V and 8 bases from J, with 13 bases between. The germline V gene encodes CDR1 SNHLY and CDR2 FYNNEI. CDR3 nucleotide sequence: TGTGCCAGCAGTGAATGGGCAGGGCAGGATGAGCAGTTCTTC. Protein: CASSEWAGQDEQFF.

The chain joins TRBV7-9 to TRBJ2-5; a weak D match, TRBD1 (7 bases). V was shortened by 5 bases and J by 5 bases, with 18 bases between the two germline ends. Germline CDR1 SEHNR, CDR2 FQNEAQ (reference sequence). This CDR3 spans 15 amino acids. CDR3: CASSRLDRAGETQYF. In DNA, the CDR3 is TGTGCCAGCAGCCGACTAGACAGGGCTGGGGAGACCCAGTACTTC.

This clone has a handful of counts. V gene TRBV11-2 combines with J gene TRBJ2-7; D not certain. Germline CDR1 reads SGHAT; CDR2 reads FQNNGV. Trimming pared 5 bases from V and 0 bases from J, leaving 8 bases between. The CDR3 runs to 13 residues. The CDR3 DNA sequence: TGTGCCAGCAGCCCCCCCTCCTCCTACGAGCAGTACTTC. The encoded protein is CASSPPSSYEQYF.

This clone showed up just once. V and J are TRBV2 and TRBJ2-3, with D possibly called TRBD1 or TRBD2 (5 bases each). Per germline, CDR1 SNHLY and CDR2 FYNNEI. CDR3 size: 14 residues. V lost 3 bases to trimming and J lost 7 bases, with 14 bases between them. Written as DNA, the CDR3 is TGTGCCAGCAGTGAGGGACCCTCGCAAAATACGCAGTATTTT. Translated: CASSEGPSQNTQYF. The full variable domain, with the rest looked up from reference TRBV2 and TRBJ2-3, is EPEVTQTPSHQVTQMGQEVILRCVPISNHLYFYWYRQILGQKVEFLVSFYNNEISEKSEIFDDQFSVERPDGSNFTLKIRSTKLEDSAMYFCASSEGPSQNTQYFGPGTRLTVL.

This clone was seen a few times. The chain employs TRBV7-6 and TRBJ2-2; D is ambiguous. V shed 7 bases and J shed 3 bases, with 9 bases lying between them. The V gene's germline CDR1 is SGHVS and CDR2 FNYEAQ. This CDR3 comprises 13 residues. This CDR3 is CASIKGYTGELFF. CDR3 in DNA: TGTGCCAGCATCAAAGGCTACACCGGGGAGCTGTTTTTT.

The V gene is TRBV30, the J gene TRBJ2-1; TRBD2 agrees at 9 bases. V trimming: 4 bases; J trimming: 9 bases; junction bases outside the gene matches: 10. Germline V gene sequence: CDR1 GTSNPN, CDR2 SVGIG (reference sequence). This CDR3 contains 14 residues. CDR3 in amino acids: CAWTLAGGPGEQFF. The CDR3 DNA reads as TGTGCCTGGACGTTGGCGGGAGGGCCAGGTGAGCAGTTCTTC.